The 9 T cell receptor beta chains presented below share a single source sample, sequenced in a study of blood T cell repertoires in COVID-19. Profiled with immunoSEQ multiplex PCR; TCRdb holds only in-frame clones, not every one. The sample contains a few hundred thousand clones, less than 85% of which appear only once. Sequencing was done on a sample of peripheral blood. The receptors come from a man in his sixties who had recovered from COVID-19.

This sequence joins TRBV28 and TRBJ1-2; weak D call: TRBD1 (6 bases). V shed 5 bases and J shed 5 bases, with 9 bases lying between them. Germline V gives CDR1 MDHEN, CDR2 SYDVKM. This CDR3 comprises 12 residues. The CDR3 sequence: CASSPDRYGYTF. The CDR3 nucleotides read TGTGCCAGCAGTCCGGACAGATATGGCTACACCTTC.

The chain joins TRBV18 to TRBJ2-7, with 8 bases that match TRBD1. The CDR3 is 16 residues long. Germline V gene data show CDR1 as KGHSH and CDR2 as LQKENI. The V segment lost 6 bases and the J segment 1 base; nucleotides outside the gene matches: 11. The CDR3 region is CASSLRGTGVSYEQYF. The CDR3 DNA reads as TGTGCCAGCTCCCTCCGGGGGACAGGAGTTTCCTACGAGCAGTACTTC.

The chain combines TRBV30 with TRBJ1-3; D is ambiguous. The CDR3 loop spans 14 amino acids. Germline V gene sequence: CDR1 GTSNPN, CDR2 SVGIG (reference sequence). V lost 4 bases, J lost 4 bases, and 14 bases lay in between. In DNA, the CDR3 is TGTGCCTGGACCTACACGGGATCCGGAAACACCATATATTTT. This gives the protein CAWTYTGSGNTIYF. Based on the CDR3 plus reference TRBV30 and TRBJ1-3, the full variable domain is SQTIHQWPATLVQPVGSPLSLECTVEGTSNPNLYWYRQAAGRGLQLLFYSVGIGQISSEVPQNLSASRPQDRQFILSSKKLLLSDSGFYLCAWTYTGSGNTIYFGEGSWLTVV.

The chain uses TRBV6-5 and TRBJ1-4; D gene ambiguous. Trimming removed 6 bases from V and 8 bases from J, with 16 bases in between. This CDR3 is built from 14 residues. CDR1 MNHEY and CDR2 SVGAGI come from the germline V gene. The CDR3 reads CASREGWSWEKLFF. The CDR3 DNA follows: TGTGCCAGCAGAGAGGGCTGGTCTTGGGAAAAACTGTTTTTT.

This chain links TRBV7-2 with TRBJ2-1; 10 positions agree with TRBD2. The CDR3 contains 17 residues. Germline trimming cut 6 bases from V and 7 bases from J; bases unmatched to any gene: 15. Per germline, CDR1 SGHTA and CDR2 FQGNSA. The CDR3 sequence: CASRPPGVSGGANEQFF. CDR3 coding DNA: TGTGCCAGCAGACCCCCCGGCGTGAGCGGGGGGGCTAATGAGCAGTTCTTC.

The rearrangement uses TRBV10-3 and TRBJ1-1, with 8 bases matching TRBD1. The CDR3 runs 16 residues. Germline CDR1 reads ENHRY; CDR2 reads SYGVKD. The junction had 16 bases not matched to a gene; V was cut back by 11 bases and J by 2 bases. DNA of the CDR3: TGTGCCTCACGCTCCGGGACAGGCACCTCAAACACTGAAGCTTTCTTT. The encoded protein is CASRSGTGTSNTEAFF.

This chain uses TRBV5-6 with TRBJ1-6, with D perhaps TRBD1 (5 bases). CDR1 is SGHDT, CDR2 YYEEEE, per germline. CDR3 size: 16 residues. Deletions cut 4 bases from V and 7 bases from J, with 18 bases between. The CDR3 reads CASSRGVAKQNSPLHF. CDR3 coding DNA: TGTGCCAGCAGCCGGGGGGTCGCCAAACAAAATTCACCCCTCCACTTT.

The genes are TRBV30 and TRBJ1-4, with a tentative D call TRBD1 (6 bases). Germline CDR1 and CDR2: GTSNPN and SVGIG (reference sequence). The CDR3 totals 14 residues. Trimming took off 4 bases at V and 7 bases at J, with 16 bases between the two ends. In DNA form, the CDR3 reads TGTGCCTGGAATAAACAGGGAGGGCTTGAAAAACTGTTTTTT. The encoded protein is CAWNKQGGLEKLFF.

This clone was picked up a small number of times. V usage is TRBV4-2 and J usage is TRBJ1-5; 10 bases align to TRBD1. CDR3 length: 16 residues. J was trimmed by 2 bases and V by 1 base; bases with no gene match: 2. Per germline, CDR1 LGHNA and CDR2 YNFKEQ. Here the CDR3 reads CASSQGDRGGNQPQHF. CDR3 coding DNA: TGTGCCAGCAGCCAAGGGGACAGGGGTGGCAATCAGCCCCAGCATTTT.